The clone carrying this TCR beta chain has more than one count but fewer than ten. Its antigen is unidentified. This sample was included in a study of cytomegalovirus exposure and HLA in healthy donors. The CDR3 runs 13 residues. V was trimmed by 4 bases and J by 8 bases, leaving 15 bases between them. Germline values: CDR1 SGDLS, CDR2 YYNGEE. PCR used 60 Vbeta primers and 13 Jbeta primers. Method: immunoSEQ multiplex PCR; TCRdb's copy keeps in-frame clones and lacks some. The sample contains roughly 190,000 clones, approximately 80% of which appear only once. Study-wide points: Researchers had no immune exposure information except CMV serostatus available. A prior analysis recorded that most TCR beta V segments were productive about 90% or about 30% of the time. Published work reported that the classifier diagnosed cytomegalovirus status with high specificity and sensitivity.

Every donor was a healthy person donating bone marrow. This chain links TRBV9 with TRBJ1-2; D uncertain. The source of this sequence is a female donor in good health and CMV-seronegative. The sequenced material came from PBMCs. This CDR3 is CASSPLPLGGYTF. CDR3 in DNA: TGTGCCAGCAGCCCGCTCCCTCTCGGGGGCTACACCTTC.